This TCR beta chain was observed in a study of blood T cell repertoires in COVID-19. Study context: From T cells, B-cell-depleted T cells, or PBMCs came the material, which was cDNA or gDNA.

V was shortened by 0 bases and J by 10 bases, with 6 bases between the two germline ends. The CDR3 covers 11 residues. CDR1 is ENHRY and CDR2 is SYGVKD in the germline V gene. Sequencing used immunoSEQ multiplex PCR; TCRdb keeps in-frame clones, though not all of them. Among approximately 390,000 clones, about 83% were seen once, and the ten largest hold roughly a tenth. Residents of approximately 25 US areas, aged about 18 to 95 years, made up the participants. Cohort placement rested on clinical history that participants reported themselves. Recovery meant two consecutive negative NP/OP PCR tests, professional clearance, or resolved symptoms.

This sequence joins TRBV10-3 and TRBJ1-1; the D is unclear. This receptor was obtained from a woman aged 45-60 years who had recovered from COVID-19. Sequences were obtained from PBMCs or T cells enriched from blood (not recorded which). CDR3 sequence: CAISESRVAFF. The CDR3 DNA follows: TGTGCCATCAGTGAGTCTCGAGTAGCTTTCTTT.